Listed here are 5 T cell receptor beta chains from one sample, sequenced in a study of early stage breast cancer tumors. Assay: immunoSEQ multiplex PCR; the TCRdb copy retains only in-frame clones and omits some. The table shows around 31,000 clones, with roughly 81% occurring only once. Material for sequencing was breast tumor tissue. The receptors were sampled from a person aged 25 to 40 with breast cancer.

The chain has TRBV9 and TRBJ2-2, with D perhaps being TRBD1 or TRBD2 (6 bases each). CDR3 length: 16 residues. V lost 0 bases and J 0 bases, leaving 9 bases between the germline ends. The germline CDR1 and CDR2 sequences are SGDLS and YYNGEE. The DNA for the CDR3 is TGTGCCAGCAGCGTAGGGGGGGCGTCGAACACCGGGGAGCTGTTTTTT. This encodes CASSVGGASNTGELFF. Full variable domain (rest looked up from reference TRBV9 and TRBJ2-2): DSGVTQTPKHLITATGQRVTLRCSPRSGDLSVYWYQQSLDQGLQFLIQYYNGEERAKGNILERFSAQQFPDLHSELNLSSLELGDSALYFCASSVGGASNTGELFFGEGSRLTVL.

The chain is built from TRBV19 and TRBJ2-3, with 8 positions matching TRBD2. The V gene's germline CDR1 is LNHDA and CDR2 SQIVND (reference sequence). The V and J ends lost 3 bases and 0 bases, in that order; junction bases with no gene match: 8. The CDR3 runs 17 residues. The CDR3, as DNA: TGTGCCAGTAGTATTCTCCTCGCTAGCGGGAGCACAGATACGCAGTATTTT. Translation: CASSILLASGSTDTQYF. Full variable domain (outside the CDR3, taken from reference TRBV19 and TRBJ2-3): DGGITQSPKYLFRKEGQNVTLSCEQNLNHDAMYWYRQDPGQGLRLIYYSQIVNDFQKGDIAEGYSVSREKKESFPLTVTSAQKNPTAFYLCASSILLASGSTDTQYFGPGTRLTVL.

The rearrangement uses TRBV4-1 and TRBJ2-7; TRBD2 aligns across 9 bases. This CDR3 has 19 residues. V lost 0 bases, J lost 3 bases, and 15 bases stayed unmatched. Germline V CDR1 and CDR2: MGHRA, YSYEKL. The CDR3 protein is CASSQDNARGLASIYEQYF. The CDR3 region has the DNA TGCGCCAGCAGCCAAGATAATGCCCGCGGACTAGCGTCAATCTACGAGCAGTACTTC.

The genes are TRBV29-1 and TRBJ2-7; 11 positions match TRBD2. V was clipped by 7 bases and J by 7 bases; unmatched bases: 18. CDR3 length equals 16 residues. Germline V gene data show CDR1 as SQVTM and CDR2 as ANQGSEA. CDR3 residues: CSARELAGVSSDEQYF. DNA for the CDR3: TGCAGCGCCCGTGAACTAGCGGGAGTTTCAAGCGATGAGCAGTACTTC.

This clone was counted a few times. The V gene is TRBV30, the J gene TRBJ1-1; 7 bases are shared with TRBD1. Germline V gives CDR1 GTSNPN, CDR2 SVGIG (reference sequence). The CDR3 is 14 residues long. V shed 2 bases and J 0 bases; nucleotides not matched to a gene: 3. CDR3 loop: CAWSIGTVNTEAFF. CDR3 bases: TGTGCCTGGAGTATTGGGACAGTGAACACTGAAGCTTTCTTT.